The 18 T cell receptor beta chains in this list originate from one sample, sequenced in a study of T cells in Graves' hyperthyroidism and ophthalmopathy. RNA transcripts gave rise to amplified TCR beta CDR3 regions. The HTBI set primed first-round TCR CDR3 RT-PCR. TCRdb redid the calling of the multiplex PCR reads with MiXCR, one entry per CDR3 protein. The sample shows nearly 750,000 distinct CDR3 sequences, under 45% of them seen only once. The specimen sequenced was blood. All receptors come from a middle-aged woman with Graves' hyperthyroidism.

Many counts were recorded for this clonotype. This CDR3 is CSARDNPGNTIYF. The CDR3 DNA is TGCAGTGCTAGAGATAATCCAGGGAACACCATATATTTT. The genes are TRBV20-1 and TRBJ1-3; tentative D call: TRBD1 (5 bases). Germline V gene sequence: CDR1 DFQATT, CDR2 SNEGSKA (reference sequence). The CDR3 extends over 13 amino acids. V lost 0 bases, J lost 7 bases, and 10 bases lay in between.

This chain joins TRBV29-1 and TRBJ1-2; D gene ambiguous. There are 11 residues in the CDR3. The V gene's germline CDR1 is SQVTM and CDR2 ANQGSEA. Trimming pared 7 bases from V and 5 bases from J, leaving 11 bases between. CDR3 bases: TGCAGCGGACACTTGGGGTATGGCTACACCTTC. It translates to CSGHLGYGYTF.

This clonotype was seen repeatedly, ten times or more. The chain is built from TRBV7-9 and TRBJ1-1; D gene ambiguous. This CDR3 contains 13 residues. The V gene lost 4 bases and the J gene lost 3 bases, with 9 bases spanning the gap. Germline assignment: CDR1 SEHNR and CDR2 FQNEAQ (reference sequence). CDR3 loop: CASSWLGDTEAFF. In nucleotides, the CDR3 is TGTGCCAGCAGCTGGCTCGGGGACACTGAAGCTTTCTTT.

The gene calls are TRBV6-5 and TRBJ2-2, with unresolved D. The V end was cut by 4 bases, the J end by 5 bases, with 11 bases between. CDR3 size: 14 residues. Germline V lookup: CDR1 MNHEY, CDR2 SVGAGI. The CDR3 DNA reads TGTGCCAGCAGTTGGAAGGCGTGGACCGGGGAGCTGTTTTTT. The encoded protein is CASSWKAWTGELFF.

This clonotype was picked up a small number of times. This chain joins TRBV7-8 and TRBJ1-4; 8 bases agree with TRBD1. Looked up from germline, CDR1 is SGHVS and CDR2 is FQNEAQ. The CDR3 contains 16 residues. The junction had 12 bases not matched to a gene; V was cut back by 5 bases and J by 7 bases. The CDR3 loop reads CASSRHQDRAGEKLFF. The CDR3 nucleotides read TGTGCCAGCAGCCGCCACCAGGACAGGGCCGGTGAAAAACTGTTTTTT.

Ten or more counts support this clonotype. J is TRBJ1-1 and V is TRBV6-2 or TRBV6-3, with D uncertain. In germline, CDR1 is MNHEY, CDR2 SVGEGT. This CDR3 region has 14 residues. The V and J ends lost 7 bases and 1 base respectively, with 13 bases between them. This chain's CDR3 is CASKNPPANTEAFF. The CDR3 DNA is TGTGCCAGCAAGAACCCCCCGGCGAACACTGAAGCTTTCTTT.

This clonotype was seen a handful of times. The chain uses TRBV12-3 or TRBV12-4 and TRBJ1-3; D unclear. The germline V and J ends were trimmed by 4 bases and 0 bases, with 10 bases remaining between them. The CDR3 runs to 15 residues. This chain's CDR3 is CASSSYYNSGNTIYF. DNA of the CDR3: TGTGCCAGCAGTTCCTATTATAACTCTGGAAACACCATATATTTT.

Ten or more counts support this clonotype. In nucleotides, the CDR3 is TGTGCCAGCAGGACAGCTAGCAATCAGCCCCAGCATTTT. Its translation is CASRTASNQPQHF. The chain recombines TRBV19 with TRBJ1-5, with D possibly matching TRBD1 (6 bases). The germline V gene encodes CDR1 LNHDA and CDR2 SQIVND (reference sequence). The CDR3 loop spans 13 amino acids. V was cut by 9 bases and J by 0 bases, with 9 bases left in between.

J is TRBJ1-1 and V is TRBV20-1; 8 nucleotides match TRBD1. Germline values: CDR1 DFQATT, CDR2 SNEGSKA (reference sequence). V shed 2 bases and J 9 bases; nucleotides not matched to a gene: 2. The CDR3 extends over 11 amino acids. CDR3 amino acids: CSARNRGKAFF. CDR3 DNA sequence: TGCAGTGCTAGAAACAGGGGGAAAGCTTTCTTT.

V is TRBV29-1 and J is TRBJ2-7; maybe TRBD2 (6 bases). V lost 6 bases, J lost 0 bases, and 9 bases lay in between. The CDR3 consists of 12 residues. Germline loops: CDR1 SQVTM, CDR2 ANQGSEA. The CDR3, as DNA: TGCAGCGTATTAGCGGACTCCTACGAGCAGTACTTC. This sequence encodes CSVLADSYEQYF.

Worth noting for this clonotype: This sequence may be a read error, since a much larger clone differs from it by one base. The chain employs TRBV20-1 and TRBJ2-7; the D gene is possibly TRBD1 (5 bases). Germline CDR1 is DFQATT and CDR2 is SNEGSKA (reference sequence). The CDR3 has 12 amino acids. The CDR3 region is CSAMRRGYGQYF. DNA of the CDR3: TGCAGTGCTATGCGAAGGGGATACGGGCAGTACTTC.

In its sample, this clonotype was seen many times. This chain connects TRBV7-8 to TRBJ2-7; 8 bases are shared with TRBD1. The ends lost 5 bases at V and 2 bases at J; junction bases unmatched: 11. Germline CDR1 is SGHVS and CDR2 is FQNEAQ. The CDR3 is made up of 16 amino acids. The CDR3 spells CASSITTGGNTYEQYF. CDR3 coding DNA: TGTGCCAGCAGCATCACAACAGGGGGGAATACCTACGAGCAGTACTTC. Using reference TRBV7-8 and TRBJ2-7 for the parts outside the CDR3, the full variable domain is GAGVSQSPRYKVAKRGQDVALRCDPISGHVSLFWYQQALGQGPEFLTYFQNEAQLDKSGLPSDRFFAERPEGSVSTLKIQRTQQEDSAVYLCASSITTGGNTYEQYFGPGTRLTVT.

This clonotype appeared many times. The chain has TRBV5-1 and TRBJ2-3; TRBD2 is a possible D gene (6 bases). Germline CDR1 SGHRS, CDR2 YFSETQ. This CDR3 comprises 14 residues. V was clipped by 5 bases and J by 0 bases, with 10 bases between them. CDR3 in amino acids: CASRPGLSTDTQYF. The CDR3 nucleotides are TGCGCCAGCAGACCGGGACTGAGCACAGATACGCAGTATTTT.

This clonotype was counted many times. The chain recombines TRBV9 with TRBJ2-5, with D uncertain. The germline CDR1 and CDR2 sequences are SGDLS and YYNGEE. This CDR3 contains 14 residues. V was pared by 0 bases and J by 1 base, with 7 bases between. The CDR3 sequence: CASSVGFSQETQYF. CDR3 DNA: TGTGCCAGCAGCGTAGGGTTTTCCCAAGAGACCCAGTACTTC.

In its sample, this clonotype was seen a few times. The chain joins TRBV19 to TRBJ1-1; perhaps TRBD1 as D (5 bases). The CDR3 loop spans 13 amino acids. Trimming cost V 4 bases and J 6 bases, with 12 bases left between them. Germline CDR1 LNHDA, CDR2 SQIVND (reference sequence). The CDR3 loop reads CASSTGGGSEAFF. The CDR3 nucleotides are TGTGCCAGTAGTACGGGGGGTGGGTCTGAAGCTTTCTTT. The variable domain in full, with the rest retrieved from reference TRBV19 and TRBJ1-1, is DGGITQSPKYLFRKEGQNVTLSCEQNLNHDAMYWYRQDPGQGLRLIYYSQIVNDFQKGDIAEGYSVSREKKESFPLTVTSAQKNPTAFYLCASSTGGGSEAFFGQGTRLTVV.

This clonotype has at least ten counts. V usage is TRBV7-9 and J usage is TRBJ2-7; D gene ambiguous. CDR1 and CDR2 (germline): SEHNR, FQNEAQ (reference sequence). The length of the CDR3 is 14 residues. The V and J ends lost 2 bases and 3 bases respectively, with 11 bases between them. CDR3 amino acids: CASSLPGLHYEQYF. CDR3 nucleotides: TGTGCCAGCAGCTTACCCGGGCTCCACTACGAGCAGTACTTC.

This clonotype was counted many times. J is TRBJ2-7 and V is TRBV5-8; D possibly matches TRBD1 or TRBD2 (6 bases each). The germline V and J ends were trimmed by 4 bases and 3 bases, with 11 bases remaining between them. This CDR3 has 13 amino acids. Germline lookup yields CDR1 SGHTS and CDR2 YDEGEE. The CDR3 region is CASSGGQSYEQYF. The CDR3 coding sequence is TGTGCCAGCAGCGGGGGGCAGAGCTACGAGCAGTACTTC.

The gene calls are TRBV29-1 and TRBJ2-7; no reliable D call. Per germline, CDR1 SQVTM and CDR2 ANQGSEA. V lost 1 base and J 0 bases, leaving 7 bases between the germline ends. The CDR3 covers 13 residues. The CDR3 sequence: CSVEGIFSYEQYF. In nucleotides, the CDR3 is TGCAGCGTTGAAGGGATCTTCTCCTACGAGCAGTACTTC.